This TCR beta chain came from a study of T cell responses to AZD1222 COVID-19 vaccine. Measured with immunoSEQ multiplex PCR; TCRdb has only the in-frame clones, and not every one. The sample shows about 140,000 clones, 92% of them seen only once. Study conclusions and caveats: Regions 160-218 and 743-854 held dominance among vaccine-associated CD4 TCRs, which spanned spike.

The CDR3 length is 19 residues. The germline gives CDR1 LNHDA, CDR2 SQIVND (reference sequence). Trimming left V 5 bases short and J 2 bases short, with 27 bases between. In regard to this clone: The antigen is unknown.

The clonotype comes from an adult in good health. The chain is built from TRBV19 and TRBJ2-5; D may be TRBD2 (5 bases). The specimen was peripheral blood, collected on day 0 of AZD1222 vaccination. The CDR3 protein is CASSFRTRAGVRVQETQYF. CDR3 nucleotides: TGTGCCAGTAGTTTCCGGACGAGGGCTGGGGTGCGGGTTCAAGAGACCCAGTACTTC.